This is a list of T cell receptor beta chains from one sample in a study of human T cells and chemical hapten exposure. A single record per CDR3 protein comes from TCRdb applying MiXCR to the RACE reads. The sample comprises roughly 100,000 distinct CDR3 sequences, roughly 9.6% of which are singletons, and under 4.5% rests with the top ten. The sample in question was whole blood, obtained in connection with sensitization to the hapten diphenylcyclopropenone (DPC). The receptor source for this set is a woman between 35 and 50 years old with alopecia areata. Some clones in this sample may be carry-over from other donors' samples. The conserved cysteine and the conserved F or W are not part of the CDR3 here. The D gene is left open where the match is weak. Not every row has a clone size; where given, it reads once, few, many or a size class.

size | V | length | D | CDR3
NA | TRBV20-1 | 14 | NA | SARDSGSSYNSPLH
few | TRBV27 | 13 | TRBD1 | ASSLRDRESTEAF
few | TRBV6-5 | 15 | NA | ASRTGRTDLMAEKLF
many | TRBV20-1 | 12 | TRBD1 | SAREWTGSNEQY
many | TRBV7-2 | 11 | NA | ASSLVDTSEAF
few | TRBV7-2 | 13 | TRBD1 | ASSPTTGYQYEQY
NA | TRBV7-9 | 15 | TRBD2 | ASSPPGLAGVADTQY
many | TRBV20-1 | 14 | NA | SARDDPGVGKETQY
few | TRBV20-1 | 15 | TRBD2 | SARDRSGRASYNEQF
few | TRBV7-9 | 10 | NA | ASSFTAGELF
many | TRBV7-9 | 12 | NA | ASSLDGYNSPLH
NA | TRBV27 | 14 | TRBD1 | ASSLYMTGMNSPLH
many | TRBV7-6 | 13 | NA | ASSSEQGGNSPLH
NA | TRBV7-2 | 8 | NA | ASSDYTQY
many | TRBV27 | 17 | NA | ASSSRDRAVAYSTDTQY
many | TRBV6-5 | 10 | NA | ASGQVDQPQH
NA | TRBV7-2 | 12 | NA | ASSIAVAINIQY
many | TRBV27 | 12 | NA | ASSFGLGTDTQY
many | TRBV7-3 | 14 | NA | ASSQGRREGTDTQY
few | TRBV5-5 | 13 | TRBD1 | ASSPWTGGGYGYT
NA | TRBV7-2 | 12 | NA | ASSLPGISEKLF
few | TRBV12-5 | 11 | NA | ASGDSFNQPQH
few | TRBV6-2/TRBV6-3 | 11 | TRBD1 | ASTPTGEDGYT
few | TRBV20-1 | 12 | NA | SAPSGGTNTEAF
NA | TRBV12-5 | 17 | NA | ASGFGDYGYIFGDYGYT
many | TRBV7-8 | 12 | NA | ASLKAGLDTEAF
few | TRBV29-1 | 11 | NA | SVVVQGGYEQY
few | TRBV12-3/TRBV12-4 | 13 | NA | ASSRNSGLQETQY
few | TRBV10-3 | 11 | NA | AIRTDYNSPLH
NA | TRBV25-1 | 12 | TRBD2 | ASSGQGAAGELF
NA | TRBV19 | 12 | TRBD1 | ASKSQGAAQPQH
few | TRBV6-5 | 12 | TRBD1 | ASTSGQGGNEQF
NA | TRBV6-5 | 11 | NA | ASSYSRAHEQY
NA | TRBV3-1 | 12 | TRBD1 | ASSPTGGYEKLF
NA | TRBV11-2 | 12 | NA | ASSLGGNSYGYT
many | TRBV29-1 | 10 | NA | SVGQNTYEQY
NA | TRBV29-1 | 8 | NA | SAEVTKQF
few | TRBV18 | 14 | TRBD1 | ASSNLPGQGDYGYT
NA | TRBV7-2 | 14 | NA | ASSLASDFMNTEAF
many | TRBV19 | 12 | TRBD1 | ATKPDRVGDTQY
few | TRBV13 | 14 | NA | ASSSQQGDRTDTQY
many | TRBV7-9 | 13 | TRBD1 | ASSGSGTGNEKLF
many | TRBV2 | 11 | NA | ASLREGESPLH
many | TRBV6-5 | 16 | TRBD2 | ASSYQAGGFSGANVLT
many | TRBV12-3/TRBV12-4 | 11 | NA | ASSLGHAYEQY
NA | TRBV29-1 | 10 | NA | SVSGLNTEAF
few | TRBV7-9 | 11 | TRBD1 | ASGQGYTGELF
few | TRBV7-9 | 14 | NA | ASSLANNLAKNIQY
few | TRBV20-1 | 12 | NA | SASSGGRTGELF
many | TRBV25-1 | 10 | NA | ASSLKHNEQF
NA | TRBV6-2/TRBV6-3 | 13 | TRBD2 | ASSSPAGATGELF
NA | TRBV7-2 | 12 | NA | ASSAGTPRETQY
few | TRBV6-2/TRBV6-3 | 17 | TRBD1 | ASSPAPGQKTSTNKKLF
NA | TRBV5-4 | 12 | NA | ASSFETNTGELF
few | TRBV12-3/TRBV12-4 | 13 | TRBD1 | ASILAGGKGETQY
few | TRBV29-1 | 12 | NA | SVLKQGIPYEQY
many | TRBV3-1 | 15 | NA | ASSQERPSGGDSPLH